This T cell receptor beta chain was captured by sequencing in a study of blood T cell repertoires in COVID-19. Overall study context: The United States, Italy and Spain supplied acute and convalescent COVID-19 samples. T cells, B-cell-depleted T cells, or PBMCs supplied cDNA or gDNA.

This CDR3 spans 13 amino acids. V was shortened by 3 bases and J by 2 bases, with 8 bases between the two germline ends. CDR1 and CDR2 (germline): SGDLS, YYNGEE. Original handling: Amplifying reference gene primers gave estimates of nucleated cell counts. Measured with immunoSEQ multiplex PCR; TCRdb has only the in-frame clones, and not every one. From that table come the V and J calls and clone size; the DNA was used to work out D and trimming. Among 180,000 or so clones listed, approximately 81% were seen once. Sequenced: peripheral blood. The chain joins TRBV9 to TRBJ1-2; the D gene is possibly TRBD1 (6 bases). This sequence was found in a woman of 80 years or more with acute or convalescent COVID-19. The CDR3: CASSGTVNYGYTF. CDR3 bases: TGTGCCAGCAGCGGGACAGTAAACTATGGCTACACCTTC. The full variable domain, in which reference TRBV9 and TRBJ1-2 provide the parts outside the CDR3, is DSGVTQTPKHLITATGQRVTLRCSPRSGDLSVYWYQQSLDQGLQFLIQYYNGEERAKGNILERFSAQQFPDLHSELNLSSLELGDSALYFCASSGTVNYGYTFGSGTRLTVV.